This T cell receptor (beta chain) was sequenced for a study of blood T cells in healthy people across ages. Trimming shortened V by 3 bases and J by 9 bases, and 6 bases separated the two germline ends. Germline-derived CDR1 and CDR2 are MGHRA and YSYEKL. The CDR3 spans 11 residues. A second PCR of roughly 7 to 11 cycles used a sample-barcoded 5' primer and a J-beta primer mix. TCRdb used MiXCR to reprocess the 5' RACE reads, holding one entry per CDR3 protein. The sample carries over 1,200,000 distinct CDR3 sequences, around 59% recorded once. This clonotype was seen more than once but under ten times.

The chain couples TRBV4-1 to TRBJ2-4; tentative D call: TRBD1 (5 bases). The specimen sequenced was blood. The receptor was isolated from a man younger than 30 in good health. The chain's CDR3 is CASSHQGIQYF. CDR3 bases: TGCGCCAGCAGCCATCAGGGCATTCAGTACTTC.